The 8 T cell receptor beta chains below come from one sample, sequenced in a study of T-cell memory formation after mild COVID-19. MiXCR was run by TCRdb on the 5' RACE reads, yielding one entry per CDR3 protein. The table has a few hundred thousand distinct CDR3 sequences, approximately 9% seen once. The sample taken for sequencing was PBMCs or a T cell subset sorted from them (not recorded which). Receptor source: a man in his late teens or twenties who had mild COVID-19 (a few samples of this study predate the infection). Cell type and time point are not known.

The CDR3: CASSSNEIAGGSYNEQFF. As DNA, the CDR3 is TGTGCCAGCAGTTCGAATGAAATAGCGGGGGGCTCCTACAATGAGCAGTTCTTC. V is TRBV12-3 or TRBV12-4 and J is TRBJ2-1; TRBD2 matches 10 bases. Unmatched junction bases numbered 9, after V lost 4 bases and J lost 0 bases. This CDR3 has 18 residues.

The rearrangement links TRBV9 to TRBJ2-3, with no clear D. The V end was cut by 4 bases, the J end by 5 bases, with 17 bases between. Germline-derived CDR1 and CDR2 are SGDLS and YYNGEE. The CDR3 length is 15 residues. CDR3 residues: CASSMTTQTGDTQYF. The DNA of the CDR3 is TGTGCCAGCAGCATGACGACGCAGACGGGAGATACGCAGTATTTT.

The V gene is TRBV11-2, the J gene TRBJ2-1; no clear D gene. Trimming took off 0 bases at V and 5 bases at J, with 8 bases between the two ends. CDR1 and CDR2 (germline): SGHAT, FQNNGV. The CDR3 spans 14 residues. DNA of the CDR3: TGTGCCAGCAGCTTAGACTGGCAGGACAATGAGCAGTTCTTC. Protein: CASSLDWQDNEQFF.

The rearrangement uses TRBV29-1 and TRBJ2-3; a weak D match, TRBD2 (6 bases). V was clipped by 6 bases and J by 0 bases, with 13 bases between them. The V gene's germline CDR1 is SQVTM and CDR2 ANQGSEA. The CDR3 runs to 14 residues. The CDR3 sequence is CSVALGGSTDTQYF. The CDR3 DNA sequence: TGCAGCGTCGCCCTCGGAGGGAGCACAGATACGCAGTATTTT.

The chain joins TRBV15 to TRBJ1-2; D is perhaps TRBD1 (5 bases). The CDR3 runs to 15 residues. CDR1 and CDR2 (germline): LNHNV, YYDKDF (reference sequence). V was clipped by 2 bases and J by 7 bases, with 17 bases between them. CDR3 bases: TGTGCCACCAGCAGAACCTGGGGAAAGGGGACTGGCTACACCTTC. Translating it yields CATSRTWGKGTGYTF.

DNA for the CDR3: TGTGCCAGCAGCTTATCCTCGGACACCGGGGAGCTGTTTTTT. As protein: CASSLSSDTGELFF. The chain is built from TRBV7-2 and TRBJ2-2, with no clear D. This CDR3 has 14 amino acids. Trimming took 2 bases from V and 3 from J, leaving 7 bases between them. From germline, CDR1 is SGHTA and CDR2 FQGNSA.

CDR3 amino acids: CASSQGAAVLWNSPLHF. The CDR3 DNA sequence: TGCGCCAGCAGCCAAGGCGCGGCGGTGCTGTGGAATTCACCCCTCCACTTT. The chain joins TRBV4-1 to TRBJ1-6, with D uncertain. Trimming cost V 1 base and J 7 bases, with 17 bases left between them. The CDR3 has 17 amino acids. Germline V lookup: CDR1 MGHRA, CDR2 YSYEKL.

The chain employs TRBV5-6 and TRBJ2-2, with a possible D match to TRBD1 (6 bases). V shed 0 bases and J shed 6 bases, with 9 bases lying between them. This CDR3 has 14 residues. CDR1 is SGHDT, CDR2 YYEEEE, per germline. CDR3 in DNA: TGTGCCAGCAGCTTGGAGTGGACAGCCGGGGAGCTGTTTTTT. Translating gives CASSLEWTAGELFF.